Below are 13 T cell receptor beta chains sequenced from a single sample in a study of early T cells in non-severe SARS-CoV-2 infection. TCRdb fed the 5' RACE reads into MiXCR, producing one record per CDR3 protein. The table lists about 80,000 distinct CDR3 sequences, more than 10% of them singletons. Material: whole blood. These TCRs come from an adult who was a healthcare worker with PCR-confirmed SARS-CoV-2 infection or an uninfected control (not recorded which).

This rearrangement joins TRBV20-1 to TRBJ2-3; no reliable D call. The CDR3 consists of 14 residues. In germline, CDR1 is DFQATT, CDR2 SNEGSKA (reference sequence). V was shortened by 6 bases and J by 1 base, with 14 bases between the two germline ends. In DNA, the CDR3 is TGCAGTGCAACGACTGCGCGGCGCACAGATACGCAGTATTTT. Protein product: CSATTARRTDTQYF.

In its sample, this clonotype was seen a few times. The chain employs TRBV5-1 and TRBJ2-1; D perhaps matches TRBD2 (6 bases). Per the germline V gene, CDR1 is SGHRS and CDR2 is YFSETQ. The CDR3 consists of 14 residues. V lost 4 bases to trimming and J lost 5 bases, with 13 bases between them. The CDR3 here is CASSRGKAHNEQFF. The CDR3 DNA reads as TGCGCCAGCAGCCGCGGGAAAGCCCACAATGAGCAGTTCTTC.

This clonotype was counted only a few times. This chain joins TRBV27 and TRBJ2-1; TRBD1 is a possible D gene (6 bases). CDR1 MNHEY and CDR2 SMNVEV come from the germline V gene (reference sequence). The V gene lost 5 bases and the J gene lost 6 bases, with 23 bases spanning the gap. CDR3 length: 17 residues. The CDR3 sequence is CASSPGITGLGVNEQFF. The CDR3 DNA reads TGTGCCAGCAGTCCAGGAATTACAGGGTTAGGGGTCAATGAGCAGTTCTTC.

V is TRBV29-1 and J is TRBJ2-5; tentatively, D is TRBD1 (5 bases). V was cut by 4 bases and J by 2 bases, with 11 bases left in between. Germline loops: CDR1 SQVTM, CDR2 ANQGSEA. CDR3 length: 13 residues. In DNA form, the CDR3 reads TGCAGCGTTGGGGGCGGCACTCAAGAGACCCAGTACTTC. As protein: CSVGGGTQETQYF.

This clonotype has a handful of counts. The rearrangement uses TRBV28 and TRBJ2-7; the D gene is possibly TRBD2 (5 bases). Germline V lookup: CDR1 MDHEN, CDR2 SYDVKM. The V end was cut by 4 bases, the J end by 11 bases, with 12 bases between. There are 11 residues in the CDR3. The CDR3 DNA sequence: TGTGCCAGCAGTTCCTCCCACGGGGAGTACTTC. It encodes CASSSSHGEYF.

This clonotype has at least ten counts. CDR3 nucleotide sequence: TGTGCCAGCAGTTACCAGTCCTTAAATCAGCCCCAGCATTTT. It yields the protein CASSYQSLNQPQHF. The chain combines TRBV6-2 or TRBV6-3 with TRBJ1-5; D gene ambiguous. Germline-derived CDR1 and CDR2 are MNHEY and SVGEGT. V lost 2 bases to trimming and J lost 4 bases, with 9 bases between them. This CDR3 spans 14 amino acids.

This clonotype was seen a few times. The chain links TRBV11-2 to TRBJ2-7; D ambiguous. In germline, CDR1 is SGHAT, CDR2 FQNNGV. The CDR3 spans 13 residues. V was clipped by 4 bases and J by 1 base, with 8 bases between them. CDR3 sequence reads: CASSWQDSYEQYF. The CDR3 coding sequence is TGTGCCAGCAGCTGGCAGGATTCCTACGAGCAGTACTTC.

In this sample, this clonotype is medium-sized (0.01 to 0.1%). The DNA for the CDR3 is TGTGCCAGCGCCCACCCCCGTCAGGGGCAGTACTTC. This sequence encodes CASAHPRQGQYF. The chain joins TRBV6-6 to TRBJ2-7, with D possibly matching TRBD1 (5 bases). Germline values: CDR1 MNHNY, CDR2 SVGAGI (reference sequence). This CDR3 has 12 amino acids. Trimming shortened V by 8 bases and J by 9 bases, and 17 bases separated the two germline ends.

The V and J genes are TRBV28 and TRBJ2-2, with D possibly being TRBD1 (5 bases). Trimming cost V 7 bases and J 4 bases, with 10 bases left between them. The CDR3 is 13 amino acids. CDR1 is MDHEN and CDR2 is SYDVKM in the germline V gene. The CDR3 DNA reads TGTGCCAGCATCCTAGGGGCCACCGGGGAGCTGTTTTTT. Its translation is CASILGATGELFF.

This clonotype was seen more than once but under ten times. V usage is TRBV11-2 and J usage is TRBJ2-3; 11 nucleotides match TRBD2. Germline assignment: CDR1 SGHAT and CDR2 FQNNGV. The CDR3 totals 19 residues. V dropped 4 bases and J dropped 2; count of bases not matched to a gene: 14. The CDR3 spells CASSSTFAGTSGNTDTQYF. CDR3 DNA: TGTGCCAGCAGCTCCACCTTCGCCGGGACTAGCGGTAACACAGATACGCAGTATTTT.

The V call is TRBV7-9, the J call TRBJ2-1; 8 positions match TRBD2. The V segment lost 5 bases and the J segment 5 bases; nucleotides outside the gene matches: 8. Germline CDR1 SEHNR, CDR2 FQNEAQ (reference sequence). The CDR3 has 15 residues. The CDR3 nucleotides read TGTGCCAGCAGCCCGCGGGGGACTAGGGACAATGAGCAGTTCTTC. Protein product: CASSPRGTRDNEQFF.

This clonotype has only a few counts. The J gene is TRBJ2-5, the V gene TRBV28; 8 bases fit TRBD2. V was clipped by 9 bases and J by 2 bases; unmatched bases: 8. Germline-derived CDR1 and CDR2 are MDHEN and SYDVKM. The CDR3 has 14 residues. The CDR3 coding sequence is TGTGCCAGTACTGCGGGGGGCCCGCAAGAGACCCAGTACTTC. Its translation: CASTAGGPQETQYF.

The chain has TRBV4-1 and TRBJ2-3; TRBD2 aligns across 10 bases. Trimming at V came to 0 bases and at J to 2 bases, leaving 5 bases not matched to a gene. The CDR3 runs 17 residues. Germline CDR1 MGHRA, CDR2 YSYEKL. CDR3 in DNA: TGCGCCAGCAGCCAAGAGAAGAGCGGGAGGGTCACAGATACGCAGTATTTT. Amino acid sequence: CASSQEKSGRVTDTQYF.